This T cell receptor (beta chain) was identified in a study of blood T cell repertoires in COVID-19. Study context: From T cells, B-cell-depleted T cells, or PBMCs came the material, which was cDNA or gDNA.

Participants reported their clinical history, and cohort assignment relied on those reports. CDR1 MNHEY and CDR2 SVGAGI come from the germline V gene. V lost 4 bases to trimming and J lost 5 bases; unmatched junction nucleotides: 4. The CDR3 is made up of 14 amino acids. A few counts support this clone. Sequenced by immunoSEQ multiplex PCR; TCRdb stores in-frame clones only, minus some. The sample consists of about 430,000 clones, more than 70% of them appearing once. This sequence joins TRBV6-5 and TRBJ1-4; 7 nucleotides align to TRBD1. The clonotype originates from a woman between 18 and 29 years old who had been exposed to COVID-19. Sequencing was performed on PBMCs or T cells enriched from blood (not recorded which). The CDR3 loop is CASSFNRGNEKLFF. The CDR3, as DNA: TGTGCCAGCAGTTTTAACAGGGGAAATGAAAAACTGTTTTTT.